These 10 T cell receptor beta chains were all obtained from the same sample, sequenced in a study of T-cell reconstitution after alpha-beta-depleted transplantation in children (dated by TCRdb to the mid-2010s). Read against the paper, the sample's treatment or condition label means: allogeneic hematopoietic cell transplantation with graft depleted of TCRalphabeta T cells and CD19 B cells. The protocol used for the library was PCR. The data were produced on an Illumina HiSeq 2500. Molecular barcoding was employed in the preparation of TCR libraries, with unique molecular identifiers being used to normalize TCRbeta repertoire quantification. TCRdb reprocessed the public reads (quality trimming at Q25 with fastp, clone calling with MiXCR) and kept in-frame beta chains. CDR3 protein duplicates are merged, each entry listing the most common genes and DNA. This sample is represented by more than 40,000 distinct CDR3 sequences; roughly 50% of them were singletons. The biggest ten clones account for 30% to 40% of the sample.

The material was peripheral blood, obtained before TCRalphabeta/CD19-depleted stem cell transplant. All receptors come from a boy in the first two years of life with SCID, due to receive a stem cell transplant.

Written as DNA, the CDR3 is TGCGCCAGCAGCTCCGGGGGACAGTACTATGGCTACACCTTC. Translated: CASSSGGQYYGYTF. The chain has TRBV5-1 and TRBJ1-2; 7 positions agree with TRBD1. The length of the CDR3 is 14 residues. Germline V gene data show CDR1 as SGHRS and CDR2 as YFSETQ. J was trimmed by 3 bases and V by 3 bases; bases with no gene match: 5.

The genes are TRBV6-1 and TRBJ2-5; possibly TRBD1 for D (6 bases). The V gene's germline CDR1 is MNHNS and CDR2 SASEGT. V was trimmed by 6 bases and J by 6 bases, leaving 20 bases between them. The CDR3 runs to 15 residues. CDR3: CASRPTQGWGKTQYF. In DNA form, the CDR3 reads TGTGCCAGCAGGCCTACACAGGGTTGGGGAAAGACCCAGTACTTC.

Written as DNA, the CDR3 is TGTGCCAGCAGCAAGGCCGGGGGGGTGACCTACAATGAGCAGTTCTTC. Its translation is CASSKAGGVTYNEQFF. The genes are TRBV6-1 and TRBJ2-1; 8 nucleotides line up with TRBD2. The CDR3 has 16 residues. Germline-derived CDR1 and CDR2 are MNHNS and SASEGT. Trimming removed 6 bases from V and 2 bases from J; junction bases left unmatched: 9.

This clonotype was detected a few times. V is TRBV10-3 and J is TRBJ1-1; maybe TRBD1 (5 bases). The CDR3 covers 11 residues. CDR1 and CDR2 (germline): ENHRY, SYGVKD. Deletions cut 10 bases from V and 4 bases from J, with 10 bases between. This CDR3 reads CATGGSTEAFF. The CDR3 DNA reads TGTGCCACCGGGGGTTCCACTGAAGCTTTCTTT.

The chain uses TRBV29-1 and TRBJ1-3; D gene uncertain. The CDR3 length is 14 residues. The V gene's germline CDR1 is SQVTM and CDR2 ANQGSEA. The germline V and J ends were trimmed by 2 bases and 1 base, with 9 bases remaining between them. The CDR3 here is CSVELGYSGNTIYF. CDR3 sequence (DNA): TGCAGCGTTGAATTGGGCTATTCTGGAAACACCATATATTTT.

In its sample, this clonotype was seen a few times. V is TRBV5-1 and J is TRBJ1-1, with 8 positions matching TRBD1. V shed 4 bases and J 8 bases; nucleotides not matched to a gene: 7. This CDR3 is 13 amino acids long. Germline V CDR1 and CDR2: SGHRS, YFSETQ. The CDR3 loop is CASSPDRAGEAFF. In DNA form, the CDR3 reads TGCGCCAGCAGCCCGGACAGGGCCGGGGAAGCTTTCTTT.

In this sample, this clonotype turned up once. The chain combines TRBV20-1 with TRBJ1-6; D remains unclear. The CDR3 contains 17 residues. CDR1 DFQATT and CDR2 SNEGSKA come from the germline V gene (reference sequence). Trimming removed 0 bases from V and 0 bases from J, with 12 bases in between. CDR3 sequence: CSARDVLNSSYNSPLHF. CDR3 DNA: TGCAGTGCTAGAGATGTCCTTAACAGCTCCTATAATTCACCCCTCCACTTT.

V usage is TRBV6-1 and J usage is TRBJ2-1, with D possibly being TRBD2 (6 bases). Looked up from germline, CDR1 is MNHNS and CDR2 is SASEGT. The CDR3 is 15 residues long. The V gene lost 3 bases and the J gene lost 0 bases, with 9 bases spanning the gap. Here the CDR3 DNA reads TGTGCCAGCAGTGAGAAAGCGGGCTCCTACAATGAGCAGTTCTTC. It yields the protein CASSEKAGSYNEQFF.

The rearrangement uses TRBV6-4 and TRBJ1-5; D gene ambiguous. This CDR3 is 13 amino acids long. V lost 3 bases and J 6 bases, leaving 9 bases between the germline ends. Per the germline V gene, CDR1 is MRHNA and CDR2 is SNTAGT. This chain's CDR3 is CASSEGPGQPQHF. As DNA, the CDR3 is TGTGCCAGCAGTGAAGGGCCTGGTCAGCCCCAGCATTTT.

The J gene is TRBJ1-5, the V gene TRBV7-2; D not certain. The CDR3 runs 12 residues. Germline values: CDR1 SGHTA, CDR2 FQGNSA. Trimming pared 0 bases from V and 7 bases from J, leaving 4 bases between. As DNA, the CDR3 is TGTGCCAGCAGCTTAGCGGGACAGCCCCAGCATTTT. Amino acids: CASSLAGQPQHF.